This T cell receptor (beta chain) appears in the sequencing data of a study of cytomegalovirus exposure and HLA in healthy donors. Primers included in the PCR were 60 Vbeta and 13 Jbeta primers. Assay: immunoSEQ multiplex PCR; the TCRdb copy retains only in-frame clones and omits some. The data hold 100,000 to 150,000 clones, with 81% observed a single time. Germline V CDR1 and CDR2: SGHVS, FNYEAQ. V was clipped by 2 bases and J by 5 bases, with 9 bases between them. The CDR3 length is 13 residues. The receptor comes from a woman aged 30 to 39 in good health and CMV-seronegative. This chain uses TRBV7-6 with TRBJ2-5; D is uncertain. Sequenced: PBMCs. The CDR3 nucleotides are TGTGCCAGCAGCTTAAGTCCACGGGAGACCCAGTACTTC. Its protein product is CASSLSPRETQYF.